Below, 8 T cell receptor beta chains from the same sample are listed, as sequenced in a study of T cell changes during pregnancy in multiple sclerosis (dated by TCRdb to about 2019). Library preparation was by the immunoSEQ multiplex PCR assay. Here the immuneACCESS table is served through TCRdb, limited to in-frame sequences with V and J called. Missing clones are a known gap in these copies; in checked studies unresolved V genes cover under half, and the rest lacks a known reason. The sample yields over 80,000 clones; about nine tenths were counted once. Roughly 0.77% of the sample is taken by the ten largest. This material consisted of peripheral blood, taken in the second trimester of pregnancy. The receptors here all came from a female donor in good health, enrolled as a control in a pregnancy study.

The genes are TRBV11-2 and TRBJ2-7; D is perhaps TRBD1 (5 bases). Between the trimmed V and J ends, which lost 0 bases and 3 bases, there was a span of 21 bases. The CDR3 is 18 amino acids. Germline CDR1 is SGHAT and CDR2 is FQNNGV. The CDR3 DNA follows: TGTGCCAGCAGCTTAGAGCGTTCCGCAGGGAAGCCGAACTACGAGCAGTACTTC. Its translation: CASSLERSAGKPNYEQYF. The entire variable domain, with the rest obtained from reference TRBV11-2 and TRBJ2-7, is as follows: EAGVAQSPRYKIIEKRQSVAFWCNPISGHATLYWYQQILGQGPKLLIQFQNNGVVDDSQLPKDRFSAERLKGVDSTLKIQPAKLEDSAVYLCASSLERSAGKPNYEQYFGPGTRLTVT.

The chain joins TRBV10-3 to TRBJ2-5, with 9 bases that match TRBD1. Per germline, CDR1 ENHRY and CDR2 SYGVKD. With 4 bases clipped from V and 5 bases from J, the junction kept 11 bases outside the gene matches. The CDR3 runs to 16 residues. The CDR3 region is CAISVGIGQGRETQYF. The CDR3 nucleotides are TGTGCCATCAGTGTGGGGATAGGACAGGGGCGGGAGACCCAGTACTTC.

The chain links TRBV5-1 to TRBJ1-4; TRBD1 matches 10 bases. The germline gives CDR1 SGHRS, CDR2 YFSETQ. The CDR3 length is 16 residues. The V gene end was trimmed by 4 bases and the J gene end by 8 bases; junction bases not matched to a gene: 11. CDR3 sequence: CASSPRRDRGNEKLFF. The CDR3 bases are TGCGCCAGCAGCCCTCGGAGGGACAGGGGTAACGAAAAACTGTTTTTT. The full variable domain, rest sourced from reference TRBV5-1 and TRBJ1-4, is KAGVTQTPRYLIKTRGQQVTLSCSPISGHRSVSWYQQTPGQGLQFLFEYFSETQRNKGNFPGRFSGRQFSNSRSEMNVSTLELGDSALYLCASSPRRDRGNEKLFFGSGTQLSVL.

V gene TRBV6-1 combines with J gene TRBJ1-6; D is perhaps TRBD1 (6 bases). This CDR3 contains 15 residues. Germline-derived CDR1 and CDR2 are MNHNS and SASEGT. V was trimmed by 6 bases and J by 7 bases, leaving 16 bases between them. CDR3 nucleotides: TGTGCCAGCAGAGCTACAGGGTCGTACAATTCACCCCTCCACTTT. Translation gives CASRATGSYNSPLHF.

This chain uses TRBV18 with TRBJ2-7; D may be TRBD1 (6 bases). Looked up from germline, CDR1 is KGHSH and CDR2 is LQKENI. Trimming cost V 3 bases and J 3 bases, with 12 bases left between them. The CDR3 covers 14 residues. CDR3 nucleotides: TGTGCCAGCTCACCTTGGGCAGGGGACTACGAGCAGTACTTC. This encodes CASSPWAGDYEQYF.

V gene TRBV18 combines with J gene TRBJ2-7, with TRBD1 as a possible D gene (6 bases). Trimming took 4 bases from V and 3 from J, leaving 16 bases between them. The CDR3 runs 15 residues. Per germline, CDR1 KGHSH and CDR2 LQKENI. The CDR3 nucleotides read TGTGCCAGCTCACGGGGGCAACAGGGATACTACGAGCAGTACTTC. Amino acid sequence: CASSRGQQGYYEQYF.

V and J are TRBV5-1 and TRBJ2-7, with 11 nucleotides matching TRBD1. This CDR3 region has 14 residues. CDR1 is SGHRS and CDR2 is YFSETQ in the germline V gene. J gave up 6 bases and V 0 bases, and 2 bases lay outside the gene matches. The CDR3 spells CASSLGGTGGEQYF. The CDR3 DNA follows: TGCGCCAGCAGCTTGGGTGGGACAGGGGGCGAGCAGTACTTC.

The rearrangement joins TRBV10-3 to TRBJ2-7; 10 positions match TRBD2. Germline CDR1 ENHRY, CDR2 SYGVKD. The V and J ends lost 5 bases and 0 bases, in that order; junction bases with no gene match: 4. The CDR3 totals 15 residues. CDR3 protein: CAISTLAGGSYEQYF. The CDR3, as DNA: TGTGCCATCAGTACCTTAGCGGGAGGCTCCTACGAGCAGTACTTC.